Reported below is one TCR beta chain. This sample was taken from a study of blood T cell repertoires in COVID-19. Study-wide context: Samples came from the United States, Italy and Spain, spanning acute and convalescent COVID-19. Sources were T cells, B-cell-depleted T cells, or PBMCs; the material itself was cDNA or gDNA.

V lost 3 bases to trimming and J lost 5 bases, with 14 bases between them. The CDR3 consists of 14 residues. Germline values: CDR1 SGHAT, CDR2 FQNNGV. During active infection, Seattle patients enrolled and were then monitored through disease. Under the authors' procedure: Researchers report that nucleated cell counts were estimated from reference gene primer amplification. TCRdb's copy holds only in-frame clones and misses some; the assay was immunoSEQ multiplex PCR. V, J and clone size derive from that table, while D and trimming were established from the DNA sequence. The data show 200,000 to 300,000 clones, 91% seen once.

The V call is TRBV11-2, the J call TRBJ2-7, with D maybe TRBD1 (6 bases). Sequencing was carried out using peripheral blood. The receptor was isolated from a person aged 18-30 years with COVID-19, enrolled during active disease. The CDR3, as DNA: TGTGCCAGCAGCTTTCAGCCAGGGGTCCACGAGCAGTACTTC. It translates to CASSFQPGVHEQYF. Drawing the rest from reference TRBV11-2 and TRBJ2-7, the complete variable domain is EAGVAQSPRYKIIEKRQSVAFWCNPISGHATLYWYQQILGQGPKLLIQFQNNGVVDDSQLPKDRFSAERLKGVDSTLKIQPAKLEDSAVYLCASSFQPGVHEQYFGPGTRLTVT.